This TCR beta chain was identified during a study of identifying expanded T cells in peripheral blood. The count of this clone is one. TCRdb's copy holds only in-frame clones and misses some; the assay was immunoSEQ multiplex PCR. This table holds around 91,000 clones, around 88% found once. Trimming took 5 bases from V and 6 from J, leaving 13 bases between them. Germline V lookup: CDR1 LNHDA, CDR2 SQIVND (reference sequence). The CDR3 spans 14 residues. The sample was blood. This clonotype originated in a person aged 18-70 years in good health. The chain carries TRBV19 and TRBJ2-2; TRBD1 or TRBD2 may be the D gene (6 bases each). CDR3 protein: CASSPRDTSGELFF. The CDR3, as DNA: TGTGCCAGTAGTCCGCGGGACACGTCCGGGGAGCTGTTTTTT.